Below, 26 T cell receptor beta chains from the same sample are listed, as sequenced in a study of cytomegalovirus exposure and HLA in healthy donors. Both 60 Vbeta primers and 13 Jbeta primers went into the PCR. This table comes from immunoSEQ multiplex PCR, and its TCRdb copy is limited to in-frame clones, with some not included. The data show under 200,000 clones, 65% to 90% seen once. Sequenced: PBMCs. These receptors all stem from a man in his fifties in good health and CMV-seropositive.

The chain has TRBV9 and TRBJ2-1; TRBD2 aligns across 7 bases. This CDR3 comprises 14 residues. Per germline, CDR1 SGDLS and CDR2 YYNGEE. V lost 4 bases and J lost 8; bases outside the gene matches: 9. The CDR3 reads CASSSDGGFHEQFF. The CDR3, as DNA: TGTGCCAGCAGCTCCGACGGGGGGTTTCATGAGCAGTTCTTC.

The gene calls are TRBV28 and TRBJ1-1; D uncertain. The CDR3 spans 12 residues. V was cut by 6 bases and J by 5 bases, with 10 bases left in between. CDR1 and CDR2 from the germline V gene are MDHEN and SYDVKM. DNA of the CDR3: TGTGCCAGCAGCCTTAGAGTTACTGAAGCTTTCTTT. Encoded protein: CASSLRVTEAFF.

The J gene is TRBJ1-4, the V gene TRBV5-1; D possibly corresponds to TRBD1 (5 bases). There are 12 residues in the CDR3. Germline CDR1 reads SGHRS; CDR2 reads YFSETQ. V was cut by 1 base and J by 12 bases, with 10 bases left in between. CDR3 bases: TGCGCCAGCAGCTTGTCGGGGGAACAACTGTTTTTT. It translates to CASSLSGEQLFF.

The chain uses TRBV27 and TRBJ2-5; TRBD2 might be the D (6 bases). The CDR3 totals 12 residues. V shed 5 bases and J shed 9 bases, with 13 bases lying between them. The germline V gene has CDR1 MNHEY and CDR2 SMNVEV (reference sequence). In nucleotides, the CDR3 is TGTGCCAGCAGTCAGGCGGGACGGGCCCAGTACTTC. Amino acid sequence: CASSQAGRAQYF.

The chain carries TRBV11-2 and TRBJ1-1; TRBD1 is a possible D gene (5 bases). V lost 0 bases and J lost 10, with 9 bases in between. The CDR3 contains 12 residues. Germline-derived CDR1 and CDR2 are SGHAT and FQNNGV. This CDR3 is CASSLEGTGAFF. The CDR3 DNA sequence: TGTGCCAGCAGCTTAGAAGGCACAGGAGCTTTCTTT.

The rearrangement joins TRBV6-1 to TRBJ2-7; D possibly corresponds to TRBD2 (6 bases). The V gene lost 4 bases and the J gene lost 1 base, with 11 bases spanning the gap. In germline, CDR1 is MNHNS, CDR2 SASEGT. The CDR3 runs 14 residues. The CDR3 DNA reads as TGTGCCAGCAGTGTCACTAGCTTTTCCTACGAGCAGTACGTC. It translates to CASSVTSFSYEQYV.

In regard to this clone: This sample includes further DNA sequences coding for the same CDR3. The chain joins TRBV5-1 to TRBJ2-1, with 7 bases fitting TRBD2. Trimming cost V 1 base and J 1 base; bases outside gene matches: 5. The germline V gene has CDR1 SGHRS and CDR2 YFSETQ. The CDR3 contains 16 residues. Here the CDR3 DNA reads TGCGCCAGCAGCTTGAGGGAACTAGCGTCCTACAATGAGCAGTTCTTC. The encoded protein is CASSLRELASYNEQFF.

In DNA form, the CDR3 reads TGCGCCAGCAGCTTGGCCGGTTTACAGGAGACCCAGTACTTC. It codes for CASSLAGLQETQYF. The chain joins TRBV5-1 to TRBJ2-5, with D hard to call. CDR1 SGHRS and CDR2 YFSETQ come from the germline V gene. Trimming cost V 0 bases and J 5 bases, with 11 bases left between them. The CDR3 totals 14 residues.

V usage is TRBV2 and J usage is TRBJ1-4, with TRBD1 as a possible D gene (5 bases). V gave up 10 bases and J gave up 5 bases, with 8 bases separating them. There are 11 residues in the CDR3. Germline CDR1 SNHLY, CDR2 FYNNEI. The CDR3 sequence is CATSGNEKLFF. Here the CDR3 DNA reads TGTGCCACCTCAGGGAATGAAAAACTGTTTTTT.

The chain links TRBV29-1 to TRBJ2-1, with D perhaps matching TRBD2 (5 bases). The CDR3 extends over 12 amino acids. Germline assignment: CDR1 SQVTM and CDR2 ANQGSEA. V lost 6 bases and J 3 bases, leaving 9 bases between the germline ends. Here the CDR3 DNA reads TGCAGCGTGGGAGTGTACTACAATGAGCAGTTCTTC. Amino acid sequence: CSVGVYYNEQFF.

V is TRBV5-1 and J is TRBJ1-2, with 7 bases identical to TRBD1. CDR1 and CDR2 from the germline V gene are SGHRS and YFSETQ. The CDR3 totals 14 residues. V trimming: 0 bases; J trimming: 8 bases; junction bases outside the gene matches: 7. The CDR3 nucleotides read TGCGCCAGCAGCTTGGACAGGGGAGGTGAGGGCTACACCTTC. Its translation is CASSLDRGGEGYTF.

This clone has a single count. This rearrangement joins TRBV10-1 to TRBJ2-3, with 7 bases lining up with TRBD2. CDR3 length: 13 residues. Looked up from germline, CDR1 is WNHNN and CDR2 is SYGVQD (reference sequence). The trim removed 4 bases at V and 6 bases at J, leaving 4 bases unmatched. In nucleotides, the CDR3 is TGCGCCAGCAGTGGGGGGGGAGTGGATACGCAGTATTTT. As protein: CASSGGGVDTQYF.

The chain is built from TRBV5-6 and TRBJ2-7, with D possibly matching TRBD2 (7 bases). The length of the CDR3 is 15 residues. Trimming stripped 0 bases from V and 3 bases from J, with 13 bases between. CDR1 and CDR2 (germline): SGHDT, YYEEEE. CDR3 protein: CASSLVSGGLYEQYF. In nucleotides, the CDR3 is TGTGCCAGCAGCTTGGTGTCGGGGGGCCTCTACGAGCAGTACTTC.

This clone has a handful of counts. The chain uses TRBV29-1 and TRBJ2-1; 9 nucleotides line up with TRBD2. The CDR3 loop spans 16 amino acids. J lost 7 bases, V lost 0 bases, and 10 bases had no gene match. Germline values: CDR1 SQVTM, CDR2 ANQGSEA. The CDR3: CSVEDPLRRGGNEQFF. DNA for the CDR3: TGCAGCGTTGAAGATCCCCTTCGGCGGGGGGGAAATGAGCAGTTCTTC.

V and J are TRBV5-1 and TRBJ2-5; a weak D match, TRBD1 (5 bases). Germline V gene data show CDR1 as SGHRS and CDR2 as YFSETQ. The CDR3 extends over 14 amino acids. V lost 0 bases, J lost 1 base, and 7 bases lay in between. Here the CDR3 reads CASSLAGAQETQYF. The CDR3, as DNA: TGCGCCAGCAGCTTGGCTGGGGCCCAAGAGACCCAGTACTTC. The full variable domain, completed using reference TRBV5-1 and TRBJ2-5, is KAGVTQTPRYLIKTRGQQVTLSCSPISGHRSVSWYQQTPGQGLQFLFEYFSETQRNKGNFPGRFSGRQFSNSRSEMNVSTLELGDSALYLCASSLAGAQETQYFGPGTRLLVL.

The chain recombines TRBV19 with TRBJ1-3, with D uncertain. The CDR3 is 18 residues long. Germline CDR1 reads LNHDA; CDR2 reads SQIVND (reference sequence). The ends were cut back, 3 bases at V and 4 bases at J, with 22 bases in the middle. The CDR3 DNA reads TGTGCCAGTAGTATGGTTGGGCGGGGAACCCTTCGAGGAAACACCATATATTTT. Amino acids: CASSMVGRGTLRGNTIYF. The whole variable domain, filled in from reference TRBV19 and TRBJ1-3, reads DGGITQSPKYLFRKEGQNVTLSCEQNLNHDAMYWYRQDPGQGLRLIYYSQIVNDFQKGDIAEGYSVSREKKESFPLTVTSAQKNPTAFYLCASSMVGRGTLRGNTIYFGEGSWLTVV.

The CDR3: CASSPGQEPTGELFF. The CDR3 DNA sequence: TGTGCCAGCTCACCGGGACAGGAACCCACCGGGGAGCTGTTTTTT. The chain links TRBV18 to TRBJ2-2; TRBD1 agrees at 8 bases. This CDR3 spans 15 amino acids. V trimming: 3 bases; J trimming: 4 bases; junction bases outside the gene matches: 4. Germline CDR1 is KGHSH and CDR2 is LQKENI. The variable domain in full, completed from reference TRBV18 and TRBJ2-2, reads NAGVMQNPRHLVRRRGQEARLRCSPMKGHSHVYWYRQLPEEGLKFMVYLQKENIIDESGMPKERFSAEFPKEGPSILRIQQVVRGDSAAYFCASSPGQEPTGELFFGEGSRLTVL.

The chain carries TRBV25-1 and TRBJ1-1, with a possible D match to TRBD1 (6 bases). V was shortened by 5 bases and J by 4 bases, with 14 bases between the two germline ends. Germline V gives CDR1 MGHDK, CDR2 SYGVNS. This CDR3 has 14 amino acids. Here the CDR3 reads CASSPRQVGTEAFF. CDR3 nucleotides: TGTGCCAGCAGTCCCCGACAGGTGGGCACTGAAGCTTTCTTT.

This clone was recorded only once. This chain links TRBV19 with TRBJ2-3; tentatively, D is TRBD1 (6 bases). This CDR3 is built from 17 residues. V lost 1 base to trimming and J lost 2 bases, with 16 bases between them. CDR1 is LNHDA, CDR2 SQIVND, per germline (reference sequence). CDR3: CASSIGNSGHNTDTQYF. The CDR3, as DNA: TGTGCCAGTAGTATAGGGAACTCGGGACACAACACAGATACGCAGTATTTT.

This chain links TRBV6-5 with TRBJ1-5, with 7 bases identical to TRBD1. Germline loops: CDR1 MNHEY, CDR2 SVGAGI. This CDR3 has 13 amino acids. With 4 bases clipped from V and 6 bases from J, the junction kept 3 bases outside the gene matches. Here the CDR3 DNA reads TGTGCCAGCAGTTTAACAGGGGTTCAGCCCCAGCATTTT. Encoded protein: CASSLTGVQPQHF.

The chain uses TRBV5-6 and TRBJ2-7; tentative D call: TRBD2 (6 bases). CDR3 length: 14 amino acids. Germline values: CDR1 SGHDT, CDR2 YYEEEE. V was trimmed by 0 bases and J by 9 bases, leaving 16 bases between them. CDR3 sequence: CASSLGQAIGGQYF. The DNA of the CDR3 is TGTGCCAGCAGCTTGGGGCAGGCGATCGGGGGGCAGTACTTC.

The CDR3 here is CASRSFPGGTSGGAVDTQYF. CDR3 bases: TGTGCCAGCAGGAGTTTTCCGGGCGGGACTAGCGGGGGGGCGGTAGATACGCAGTATTTT. V and J are TRBV7-8 and TRBJ2-3; 16 positions agree with TRBD2. The J segment lost 5 bases and the V segment lost 6 bases, leaving 17 bases of the junction unmatched. The CDR3 is 20 amino acids. Germline CDR1 reads SGHVS; CDR2 reads FQNEAQ.

This chain connects TRBV2 to TRBJ2-7, with TRBD1 identical over 8 bases. The germline gives CDR1 SNHLY, CDR2 FYNNEI. V shed 7 bases and J 1 base; nucleotides not matched to a gene: 15. The CDR3 contains 17 residues. The CDR3 sequence: CASKDRARQAKSYEQYV. CDR3 nucleotides: TGTGCCAGCAAGGACAGGGCGAGGCAGGCTAAATCCTACGAGCAGTACGTC.

This clone was seen more than once but under ten times. The chain links TRBV29-1 to TRBJ2-5; D gene unclear. The germline CDR1 and CDR2 sequences are SQVTM and ANQGSEA. The V gene lost 2 bases and the J gene lost 2 bases, with 15 bases spanning the gap. The length of the CDR3 is 15 residues. The CDR3 is CSVEPDDSPQETQYF. The CDR3, as DNA: TGCAGCGTTGAACCGGATGACTCTCCGCAAGAGACCCAGTACTTC.

In this sample, this clone turned up a few times. The rearrangement links TRBV14 to TRBJ2-1, with 8 bases that match TRBD2. The ends lost 2 bases at V and 8 bases at J; junction bases unmatched: 11. The CDR3 is made up of 16 amino acids. From germline, CDR1 is SGHDN and CDR2 FVKESK. CDR3 nucleotide sequence: TGTGCCAGCAGCCAAAAATTGACGGGAGGGAGGGATGAGCAGTTCTTC. Translation gives CASSQKLTGGRDEQFF. Combining the CDR3 with reference TRBV14 and TRBJ2-1 gives the whole variable domain EAGVTQFPSHSVIEKGQTVTLRCDPISGHDNLYWYRRVMGKEIKFLLHFVKESKQDESGMPNNRFLAERTGGTYSTLKVQPAELEDSGVYFCASSQKLTGGRDEQFFGPGTRLTVL.

The V gene is TRBV9, the J gene TRBJ1-1; 9 bases line up with TRBD1. From germline, CDR1 is SGDLS and CDR2 YYNGEE. The CDR3 covers 15 residues. The junction had 6 bases not matched to a gene; V was cut back by 3 bases and J by 3 bases. Here the CDR3 reads CASSAYRGQYTEAFF. In nucleotides, the CDR3 is TGTGCCAGCAGCGCATACAGGGGGCAATACACTGAAGCTTTCTTT.